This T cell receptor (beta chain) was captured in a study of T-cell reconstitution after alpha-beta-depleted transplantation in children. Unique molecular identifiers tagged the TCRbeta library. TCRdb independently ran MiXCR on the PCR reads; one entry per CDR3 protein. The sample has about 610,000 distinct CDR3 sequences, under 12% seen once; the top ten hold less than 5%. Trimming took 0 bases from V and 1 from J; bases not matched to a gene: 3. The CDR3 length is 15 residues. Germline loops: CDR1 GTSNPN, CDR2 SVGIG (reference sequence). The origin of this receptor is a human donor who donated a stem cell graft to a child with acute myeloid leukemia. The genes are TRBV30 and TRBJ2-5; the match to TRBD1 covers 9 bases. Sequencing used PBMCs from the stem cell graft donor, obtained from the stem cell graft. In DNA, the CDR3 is TGTGCCTGGAGTGTGGGGACAGGGCCCCAAGAGACCCAGTACTTC. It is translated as CAWSVGTGPQETQYF. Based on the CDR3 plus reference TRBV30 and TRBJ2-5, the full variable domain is SQTIHQWPATLVQPVGSPLSLECTVEGTSNPNLYWYRQAAGRGLQLLFYSVGIGQISSEVPQNLSASRPQDRQFILSSKKLLLSDSGFYLCAWSVGTGPQETQYFGPGTRLLVL.